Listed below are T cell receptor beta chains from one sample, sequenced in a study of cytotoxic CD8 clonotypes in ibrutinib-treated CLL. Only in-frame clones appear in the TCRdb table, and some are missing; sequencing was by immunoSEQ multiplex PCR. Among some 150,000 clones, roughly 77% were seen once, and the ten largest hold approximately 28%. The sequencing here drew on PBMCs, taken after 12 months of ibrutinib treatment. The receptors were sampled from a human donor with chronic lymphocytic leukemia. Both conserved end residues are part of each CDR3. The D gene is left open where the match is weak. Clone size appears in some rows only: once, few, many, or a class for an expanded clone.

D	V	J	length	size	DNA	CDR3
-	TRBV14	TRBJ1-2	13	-	TGTGCCAGCAGCCAAGTCTCTAACTATGGCTACACCTTC	CASSQVSNYGYTF
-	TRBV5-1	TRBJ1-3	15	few	TGCGCCAGCAGCAACGGGAGGACGGATGGAAACACCATATATTTT	CASSNGRTDGNTIYF
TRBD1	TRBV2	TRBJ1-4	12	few	TGTGCCAGCAAATGGGACAGTGAAAAACTGTTTTTT	CASKWDSEKLFF
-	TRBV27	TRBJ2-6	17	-	TGTGCCAGCGGTCCTAGGACGGACACCTCTGGGGCCAACGTCCTGACTTTC	CASGPRTDTSGANVLTF
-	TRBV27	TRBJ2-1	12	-	TGTGCCAGCAGACAGATTTACAATGAGCAGTTCTTC	CASRQIYNEQFF
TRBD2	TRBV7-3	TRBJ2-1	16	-	TGTGCCAGCAGCTTAACCGGGACTAGCGTAATCAATGAGCAGTTCTTC	CASSLTGTSVINEQFF
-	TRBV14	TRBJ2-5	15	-	TGTGCCAGCAGCCTTGTCCGGACAGAGCAAGAGACCCAGTACTTC	CASSLVRTEQETQYF
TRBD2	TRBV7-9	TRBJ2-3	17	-	TGTGCCAGCAGCCCGGTCAGGCGGGAGGGAAGCACAGATACGCAGTATTTT	CASSPVRREGSTDTQYF
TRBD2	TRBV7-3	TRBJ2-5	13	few	TGTGCCAGCAGCTTTCTGCGGGAGGAGACCCAGTACTTC	CASSFLREETQYF
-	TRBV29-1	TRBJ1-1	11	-	TGCAGCGTTGTACTGAACACTGAAGCTTTCTTT	CSVVLNTEAFF
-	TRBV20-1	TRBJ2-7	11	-	TGCAGTGGAGACATGGGCTACGAGCAGTACTTC	CSGDMGYEQYF
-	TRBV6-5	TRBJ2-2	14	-	TGTGCCAGCAGTTACACGACAACCAACGGGGAGCTGTTTTTT	CASSYTTTNGELFF
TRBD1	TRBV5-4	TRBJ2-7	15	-	TGTGCCAGCAGCGCGGACAGGGGAAGTTCCTACGAGCAGTACTTC	CASSADRGSSYEQYF
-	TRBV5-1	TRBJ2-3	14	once	TGCGCCAGCAGCTTGACAGCGCCCCCAGATACGCAGTATTTT	CASSLTAPPDTQYF
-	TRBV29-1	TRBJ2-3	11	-	TGCAGCGTTGATTCCTGGGGTACGCAGTATTTT	CSVDSWGTQYF
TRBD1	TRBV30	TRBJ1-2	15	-	TGTGCCTGGAGTGTACTTCAGGGGGCTAGCTATGGCTACACCTTC	CAWSVLQGASYGYTF
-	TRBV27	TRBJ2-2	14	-	TGTGCCAGCAGTTTATACGGGGGCGCCGGGGAGCTGTTTTTT	CASSLYGGAGELFF
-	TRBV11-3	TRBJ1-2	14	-	TGTGCCAGCAGCTTAGGAGGGGGAAACTATGGCTACACCTTC	CASSLGGGNYGYTF
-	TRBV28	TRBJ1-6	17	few	TGTGCCAGCAATTTAGACCGCGACAGGAGCTATAATTCACCCCTCCACTTT	CASNLDRDRSYNSPLHF
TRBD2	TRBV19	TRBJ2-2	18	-	TGTGCCAGTAGTAAGCGGACTAGCGGGAGAAGGGAACGCGGGGAGCTGTTTTTT	CASSKRTSGRRERGELFF
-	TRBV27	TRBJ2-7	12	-	TGTGCCAGCATAAGTCGGAAATACGAGCAGTACTTC	CASISRKYEQYF
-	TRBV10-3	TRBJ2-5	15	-	TGTGCCATCAGTGACATCGGGGCCGGAATGGAGACCCAGTACTTC	CAISDIGAGMETQYF
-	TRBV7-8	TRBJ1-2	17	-	TGTGCCAGCAGCTTAGAGGGGGTTGGAGACAGTTCCTATGGCTACACCTTC	CASSLEGVGDSSYGYTF
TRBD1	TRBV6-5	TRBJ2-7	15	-	TGTGCCAGCAGTTACTCTTTGGGACAGGAAGGCGAGCAGTACTTC	CASSYSLGQEGEQYF
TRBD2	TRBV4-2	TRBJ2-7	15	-	TGTGCCAGCAGCCAAGCGTTTGCGGGAGAATACGAGCAGTACTTC	CASSQAFAGEYEQYF
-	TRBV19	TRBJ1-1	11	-	TGTGCCAGTCTCAGCGGCCTGGCACCTCGTTTT	CASLSGLAPRF
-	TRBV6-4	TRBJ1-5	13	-	TGTGCCAGCAGTGGCAGGGTAGGTCAGCCCCAGCATTTT	CASSGRVGQPQHF
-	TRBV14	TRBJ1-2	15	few	TGTGCCAGCAGCCAAGTCGGGGCAGGAAGCTATGGCTACACCTTC	CASSQVGAGSYGYTF
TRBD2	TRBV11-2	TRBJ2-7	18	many	TGTGCCACCCAACCCCCATTGGGACTAGCGGGAGGTGCCTACGAGCAGTACTTC	CATQPPLGLAGGAYEQYF
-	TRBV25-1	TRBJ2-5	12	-	TGTGCCAGCACCCCAGGGGGGGAGACCCAGTACTTC	CASTPGGETQYF
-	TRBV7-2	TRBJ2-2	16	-	TGTGCCAGCAGCCCCCGCCGGGGCTTTCTTGGCGGGGAGCTGTTTTTT	CASSPRRGFLGGELFF
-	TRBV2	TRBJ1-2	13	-	TGTGCCAGCAGTGAAAACACCGCCCAAGGCTACACCTTC	CASSENTAQGYTF
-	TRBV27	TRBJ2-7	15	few	TGTGCCAGCAGTTACCTAGTGCAAGGCTCCTACGAGCAGTACTTC	CASSYLVQGSYEQYF
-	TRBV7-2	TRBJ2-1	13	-	TGTGCCAGCAGCTTAGTAGATAGGAGTAGGCAGTTCTTC	CASSLVDRSRQFF
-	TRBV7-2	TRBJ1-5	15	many	TGTGCCAGCAGCTTAGATTGGGGGGCTCGGCAGCCCCAGCATTTT	CASSLDWGARQPQHF
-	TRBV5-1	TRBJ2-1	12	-	TGCGCCAGCAGCTGGGGAAGGAATGAGCAGTTCTTC	CASSWGRNEQFF
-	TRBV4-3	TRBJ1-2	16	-	TGCGCCAGCAGCCAAGGGTTGGAGGGAAGGGTCTATGGCTACACCTTC	CASSQGLEGRVYGYTF
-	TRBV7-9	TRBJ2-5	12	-	TGTGCCAGCAGCCAAGACATGTGGATCCAGTACTTC	CASSQDMWIQYF
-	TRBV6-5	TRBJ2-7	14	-	TGTGCCAGCAGTTACTCCCGGGACCTTTACGAGCAGTACTTC	CASSYSRDLYEQYF
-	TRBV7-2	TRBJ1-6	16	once	TGTGCCAGCAGCTTAGTGGGGGGCTCCTATAATTCACCCCTCCACTTT	CASSLVGGSYNSPLHF
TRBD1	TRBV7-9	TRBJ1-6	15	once	TGTGCCAGCAGCTTCCCACAGGGGGTTAATTCACCCCTCCACTTT	CASSFPQGVNSPLHF
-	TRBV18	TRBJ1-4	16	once	TGTGCCAGCTCACCACTGGGGATTGGGGTTTCTGAAAAACTGTTTTTT	CASSPLGIGVSEKLFF
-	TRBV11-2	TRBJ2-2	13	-	TGTGCCAGCCCCTCGGGTGGCACCGGGGAGCTGTTTTTT	CASPSGGTGELFF
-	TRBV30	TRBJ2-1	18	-	TGTGCCTGGATGTTGCTCCTCAAAGACGGCGGCACCTACAATGAGCAGTTCTTC	CAWMLLLKDGGTYNEQFF
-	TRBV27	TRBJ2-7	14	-	TGTGCCAGCAGTTTTAGGGGGGACCAATACGAGCAGTACTTC	CASSFRGDQYEQYF